This is a list of T cell receptor beta chains from one sample in a study of blood T cells in healthy people across ages. TCRdb fed the 5' RACE reads into MiXCR, producing one record per CDR3 protein. The data show about 640,000 distinct CDR3 sequences, 58% seen once. The sample was blood. Every receptor here comes from a man between 60 and 70 years old in good health. Both conserved end residues are part of each CDR3. A D gene is named only where the DNA matches it firmly. Rows give clone size only sometimes, using once, few, many, or a class for an expanded clone.

j_call v_call clone_size d_call cdr3_aa cdr3_nt
TRBJ1-2 TRBV20-1 - - CSASPRQDNVYGYTF TGCAGCGCTAGTCCCCGACAGGATAACGTCTATGGCTACACCTTC
TRBJ2-1 TRBV3-1 - TRBD2 CASSQKLAGGPGNEQFF TGTGCCAGCAGCCAAAAACTAGCGGGGGGGCCGGGTAATGAGCAGTTCTTC
TRBJ2-1 TRBV27 few - CASSLTPIGHEQFF TGTGCCAGCAGTTTAACCCCAATCGGCCATGAGCAGTTCTTC
TRBJ1-6 TRBV6-1 once TRBD1 CASRIPGQGPGNSPLHF TGTGCCAGCAGAATACCGGGACAGGGTCCGGGGAATTCACCCCTCCACTTT
TRBJ2-7 TRBV6-5 - - CASSYSIGQGYEQYF TGTGCCAGCAGTTACTCTATCGGGCAGGGCTACGAGCAGTACTTC
TRBJ1-2 TRBV5-1 - - CASSSDNRVPPYGYTF TGCGCCAGCAGCTCGGACAACAGGGTCCCCCCCTATGGCTACACCTTC
TRBJ1-2 TRBV4-1 few TRBD1 CASSHSTGDYGYTF TGCGCCAGCAGCCATTCCACAGGGGACTATGGCTACACCTTC
TRBJ2-7 TRBV12-3/TRBV12-4 - - CASSFIPRASSYEQYF TGTGCCAGCAGTTTCATTCCTAGGGCTAGCTCCTACGAGCAGTACTTC
TRBJ2-3 TRBV7-2 few TRBD1 CASSLIGQGGTDTQYF TGTGCCAGCAGCTTAATTGGACAGGGCGGCACAGATACGCAGTATTTT
TRBJ2-1 TRBV28 once TRBD2 CASSRSGGQFF TGTGCCAGCAGCCGATCGGGGGGGCAGTTCTTC
TRBJ1-5 TRBV20-1 - - CSARVRERGPQHF TGCAGTGCTAGAGTCCGGGAGAGAGGGCCCCAGCATTTT
TRBJ2-2 TRBV7-2 - - CASSRTNTGELFF TGTGCCAGCAGCCGTACGAACACCGGGGAGCTGTTTTTT
TRBJ1-4 TRBV29-1 few TRBD1 CSGGGGSNEKLFF TGCAGCGGGGGAGGGGGCTCGAATGAAAAACTGTTTTTT
TRBJ2-1 TRBV18 - - CASSPEPPGDEQFF TGTGCCAGCTCACCAGAGCCCCCCGGGGATGAGCAGTTCTTC
TRBJ1-1 TRBV29-1 - - CSVERGARRTEAFF TGCAGCGTTGAGCGAGGGGCGAGGAGGACTGAAGCTTTCTTT
TRBJ2-3 TRBV14 - TRBD2 CASSPAGVIGNTQYF TGTGCCAGCAGCCCAGCGGGGGTGATTGGAAATACGCAGTATTTT
TRBJ1-1 TRBV29-1 - - CSVERQRNTEAFF TGCAGCGTCGAACGGCAGAGAAACACTGAAGCTTTCTTT
TRBJ1-2 TRBV20-1 - - CSPLRAQGYGYTF TGCAGTCCTCTCCGGGCGCAAGGCTATGGCTACACCTTC
TRBJ2-7 TRBV21-1 - - CARSKSLLGEQYF TGTGCCCGCAGCAAGTCGCTATTGGGGGAGCAGTACTTC
TRBJ2-7 TRBV12-3/TRBV12-4 - - CASRASTGSSFLEQYF TGTGCCAGCAGAGCTTCGACAGGATCATCATTTCTGGAGCAGTACTTC
TRBJ1-2 TRBV3-1 - - CASSQRGTGARTGYTF TGTGCCAGCAGCCAAAGGGGTACCGGGGCCCGGACTGGCTACACCTTC
TRBJ2-4 TRBV3-1 - - CASSQASNIQYF TGTGCCAGCAGCCAAGCCTCCAACATTCAGTACTTC
TRBJ2-5 TRBV4-2 - - CASSQDMGAKTQYF TGTGCCAGCAGCCAAGATATGGGGGCAAAAACCCAGTACTTC